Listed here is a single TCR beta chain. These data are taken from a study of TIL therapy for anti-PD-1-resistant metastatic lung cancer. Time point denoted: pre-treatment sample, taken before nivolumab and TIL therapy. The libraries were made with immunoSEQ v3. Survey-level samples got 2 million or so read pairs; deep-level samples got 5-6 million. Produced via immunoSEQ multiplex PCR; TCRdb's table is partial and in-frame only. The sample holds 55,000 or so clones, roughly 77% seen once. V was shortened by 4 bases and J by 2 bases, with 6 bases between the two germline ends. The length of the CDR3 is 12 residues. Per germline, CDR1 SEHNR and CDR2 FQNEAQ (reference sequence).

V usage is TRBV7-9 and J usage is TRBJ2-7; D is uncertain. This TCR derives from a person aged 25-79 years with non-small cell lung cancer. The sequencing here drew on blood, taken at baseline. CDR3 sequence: CASSSSPYEQYF. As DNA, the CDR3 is TGTGCCAGCAGCTCCTCACCCTACGAGCAGTACTTC. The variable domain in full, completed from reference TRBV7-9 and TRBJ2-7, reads DTGVSQNPRHKITKRGQNVTFRCDPISEHNRLYWYRQTLGQGPEFLTYFQNEAQLEKSRLLSDRFSAERPKGSFSTLEIQRTEQGDSAMYLCASSSSPYEQYFGPGTRLTVT.